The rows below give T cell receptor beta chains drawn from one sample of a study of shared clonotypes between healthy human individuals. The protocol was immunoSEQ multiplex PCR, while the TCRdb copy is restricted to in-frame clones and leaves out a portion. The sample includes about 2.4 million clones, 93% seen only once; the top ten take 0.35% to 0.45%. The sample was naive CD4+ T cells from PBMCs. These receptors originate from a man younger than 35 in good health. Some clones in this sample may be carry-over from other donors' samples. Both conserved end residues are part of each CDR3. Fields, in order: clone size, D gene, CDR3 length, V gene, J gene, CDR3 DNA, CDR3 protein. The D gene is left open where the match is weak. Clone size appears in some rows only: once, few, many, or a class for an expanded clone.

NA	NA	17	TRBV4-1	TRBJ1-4	TGCGCCAGCAGCCAACGCAGGGCTGGTGTAACTAATGAAAAACTGTTTTTT	CASSQRRAGVTNEKLFF
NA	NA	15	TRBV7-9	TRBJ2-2	TGTGCCAGCAGCTTGGCCAGCACGAACACCGGGGAGCTGTTTTTT	CASSLASTNTGELFF
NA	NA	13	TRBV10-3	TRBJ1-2	TGTGCCATCAGTGGTAGGGGACACTATGGCTACACCTTC	CAISGRGHYGYTF
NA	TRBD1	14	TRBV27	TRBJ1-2	TGTGCCAGCAGTCCATGGACAGGGGGATATGGCTACACCTTC	CASSPWTGGYGYTF
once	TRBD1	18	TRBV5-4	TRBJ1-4	TGTGCCAGCAGCTTGGCCCGGGACAGGGGGCGAACTAATGAAAAACTGTTTTTT	CASSLARDRGRTNEKLFF
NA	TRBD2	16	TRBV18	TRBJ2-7	TGTGCCAGCTCACCCGCCATAGCGGGAGTGGGCTACGAGCAGTACTTC	CASSPAIAGVGYEQYF
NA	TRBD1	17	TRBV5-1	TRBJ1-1	TGCGCCAGCAGCTCGGGGACAGGGGGCCCCATGAACACTGAAGCTTTCTTT	CASSSGTGGPMNTEAFF
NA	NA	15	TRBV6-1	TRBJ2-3	TGTGCCAGCACCCACAGGGCCGCTAGCACAGATACGCAGTATTTT	CASTHRAASTDTQYF
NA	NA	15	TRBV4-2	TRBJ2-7	TGTGCCAGCAGCCAAGCGGGACTCCCCACCTACGAGCAGTACTTC	CASSQAGLPTYEQYF
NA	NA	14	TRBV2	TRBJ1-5	TGTGCCAGCAGTCGGGGGAGCAGCAATCAGCCCCAGCATTTT	CASSRGSSNQPQHF
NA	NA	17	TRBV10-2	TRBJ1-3	TGCGCCAGCGGGGGCCGGGGTACCACTTACTCTGGAAACACCATATATTTT	CASGGRGTTYSGNTIYF
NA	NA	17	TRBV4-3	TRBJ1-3	TGCGCCAGCAGCCGGGACATAACAGGCGGCTCTGGAAACACCATATATTTT	CASSRDITGGSGNTIYF
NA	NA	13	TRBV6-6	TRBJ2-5	TGTGCCAGCAGTCCCGGGAGTCAAGAGACCCAGTACTTC	CASSPGSQETQYF
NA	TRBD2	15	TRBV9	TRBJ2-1	TGTGCCAGCAGCAAGACTAGCGGGCCCTACAATGAGCAGTTCTTC	CASSKTSGPYNEQFF
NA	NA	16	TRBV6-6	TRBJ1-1	TGTGCCAGCAGTTACCCCACTTCAGGGGTCAACACTGAAGCTTTCTTT	CASSYPTSGVNTEAFF
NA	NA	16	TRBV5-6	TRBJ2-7	TGTGCCAGCAGCCTGACGGGGGGCAGCTTACGCTACGAGCAGTACTTC	CASSLTGGSLRYEQYF
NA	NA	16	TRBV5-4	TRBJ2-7	TGTGCCAGCAGCTTGGGCCAGGGTGCCCACCTGTACGAGCAGTACTTC	CASSLGQGAHLYEQYF
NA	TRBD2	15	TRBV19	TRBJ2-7	TGTGCCAGTAGTGCTCAACTAGCGGGGGACTACGAGCAGTACTTC	CASSAQLAGDYEQYF
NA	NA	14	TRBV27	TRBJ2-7	TGTGCCAGCAGTTTTCGGGGGACACCTTGGGAGCAGTACTTC	CASSFRGTPWEQYF
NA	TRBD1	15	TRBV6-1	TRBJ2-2	TGTGCCAGCAGCCCTACAGGGGCGAACACCGGGGAGCTGTTTTTT	CASSPTGANTGELFF
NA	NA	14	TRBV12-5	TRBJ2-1	TGTGCTAGTGGTTTGGAGGGTGTATGGAATGAGCAGTTCTTC	CASGLEGVWNEQFF
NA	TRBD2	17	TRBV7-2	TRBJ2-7	TGTGCCAGCAGCTTAGCGTCTAGCGGGAGCGGGCCCTACGAGCAGTACTTC	CASSLASSGSGPYEQYF
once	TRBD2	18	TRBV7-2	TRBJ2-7	TGTGCCAGCAGCTTAGATGTGTTTTTGGGACTAGTCTCCTACGAGCAGTACTTC	CASSLDVFLGLVSYEQYF
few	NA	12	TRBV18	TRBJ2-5	TGTGCCAGCTCACCGTACCAAGAGACCCAGTACTTC	CASSPYQETQYF
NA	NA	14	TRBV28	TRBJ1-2	TGTGCCAGCAGACCTCCGCGGCCTGAGGCTGGCTACACCTTC	CASRPPRPEAGYTF
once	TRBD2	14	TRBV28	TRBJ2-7	TGTGCCAGCAGCCCGGGAGGGTCGAACTACGAGCAGTACTTC	CASSPGGSNYEQYF
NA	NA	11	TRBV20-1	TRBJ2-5	TGCAGTGCTAGACGTCAAGAGACCCAGTACTTC	CSARRQETQYF
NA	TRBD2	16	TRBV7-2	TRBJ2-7	TGTGCCAGCAGCTTACGGACTAGCGGGAGGACCTACGAGCAGTACTTC	CASSLRTSGRTYEQYF
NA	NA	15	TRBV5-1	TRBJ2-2	TGCGCCAGCAAGTCAGCGGCGAGTGGTAACGGGGAGCTGTTTTTT	CASKSAASGNGELFF
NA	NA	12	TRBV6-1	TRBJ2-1	TGTGCCAGCCTGGGCTCCTACAATGAGCAGTTCTTC	CASLGSYNEQFF
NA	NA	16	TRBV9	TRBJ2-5	TGTGCCAGCAGAGACCTCCGGGACTTCGTCAAAGAGACCCAGTACTTC	CASRDLRDFVKETQYF
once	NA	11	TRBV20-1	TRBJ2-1	TGCAGTGCTAGAGCGAGCAATGAGCAGTTCTTC	CSARASNEQFF
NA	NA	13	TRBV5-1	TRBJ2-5	TGCGCCAGCAGCTTGGTTAGCCCAGAGACCCAGTACTTC	CASSLVSPETQYF
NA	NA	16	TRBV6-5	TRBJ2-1	TGTGCCAGCAGTTACTCGAGAGGTTCCCCCTACAATGAGCAGTTCTTC	CASSYSRGSPYNEQFF
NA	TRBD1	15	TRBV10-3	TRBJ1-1	TGTGCCATCAGTGATTTCAGGGGGACGAACACTGAAGCTTTCTTT	CAISDFRGTNTEAFF
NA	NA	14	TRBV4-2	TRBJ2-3	TGTGCCAGCAGCCAAGGGCTAGGAGTGGATACGCAGTATTTT	CASSQGLGVDTQYF
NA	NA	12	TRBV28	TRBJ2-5	TGTGCCAGCAGTGGCAGTATAGAGACCCAGTACTTC	CASSGSIETQYF
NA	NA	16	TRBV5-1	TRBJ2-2	TGCGCCAGCAGCTTCGGGGGAGTCACATACACCGGGGAGCTGTTTTTT	CASSFGGVTYTGELFF
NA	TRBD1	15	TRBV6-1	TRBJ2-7	TGTGCCAGCAGTGAAGGACAGGGGGTCCACTACGAGCAGTACTTC	CASSEGQGVHYEQYF
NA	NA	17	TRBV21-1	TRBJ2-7	TGTGCCAGCAGCAAAGTTTGCCACAGGCAGGGGGGATCCGAGCAGTACTTC	CASSKVCHRQGGSEQYF
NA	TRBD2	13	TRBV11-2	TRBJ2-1	TGTGCCAGCAGAAGACTAGCGGGAAATGAGCAGTTCTTC	CASRRLAGNEQFF
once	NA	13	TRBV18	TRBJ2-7	TGTGCCAGCTCAGGAACTTCAACCTACGAGCAGTACTTC	CASSGTSTYEQYF
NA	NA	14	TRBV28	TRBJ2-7	TGTGCCAGCCTACGGGACCGCGACTCCTACGAGCAGTACTTC	CASLRDRDSYEQYF
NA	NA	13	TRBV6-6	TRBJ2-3	TGTGCCAGCCGGCGGGATCCCACAGATACGCAGTATTTT	CASRRDPTDTQYF
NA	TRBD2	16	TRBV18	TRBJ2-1	TGTGCCAGCTCACCCCTGACTAGCGCTCCCTACAATGAGCAGTTCTTC	CASSPLTSAPYNEQFF
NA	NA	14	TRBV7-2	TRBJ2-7	TGTGCCAGCAGCTTCCAAAACAGGCCTTCCGAGCAGTACTTC	CASSFQNRPSEQYF
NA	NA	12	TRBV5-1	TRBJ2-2	TGCGCCAGCAGGCAGAACACCGGGGAGCTGTTTTTT	CASRQNTGELFF
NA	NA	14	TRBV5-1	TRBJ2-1	TGCGCCAGCAGCTTGGTTCAGGGTTCAGATGAGCAGTTCTTC	CASSLVQGSDEQFF
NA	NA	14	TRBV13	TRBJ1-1	TGTGCCAGCAGCCCAAAGAGGGACATTGGAACCCCCTCCTTT	CASSPKRDIGTPSF
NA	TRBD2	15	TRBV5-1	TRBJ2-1	TGCGCCAGCAGCGCCGGACTAGCGGGAGGGGGTGAGCAGTTCTTC	CASSAGLAGGGEQFF
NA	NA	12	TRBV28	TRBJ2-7	TGTGCCAGCAGCCAGGGGTTTAGAGGGCAGTACTTC	CASSQGFRGQYF
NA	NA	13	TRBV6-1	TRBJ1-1	TGTGCCAGCAGTGAAAGTGGCCTGATGGACGCTTTCTTT	CASSESGLMDAFF